Sequencing of this TCR beta chain was carried out in a study of T cells after yellow fever vaccination. This clonotype was seen many times. TCRdb re-derived calls from the 5' RACE reads in MiXCR, one entry per CDR3 protein. The table records about 42,000 distinct CDR3 sequences, around 6.4% of them present only once. CDR3 length: 16 amino acids. Germline V lookup: CDR1 SGHTA, CDR2 FQGNSA. The ends were cut back, 0 bases at V and 3 bases at J, with 12 bases in the middle. The TCR comes from a man aged 25 to 40 who received the YFV17D yellow fever vaccine. The chain joins TRBV7-2 to TRBJ2-4; possible D gene TRBD1, 6 bases. Material: PBMCs, either bulk or a sorted T-cell subset (CD4+, CD8+, memory, or dextramer-sorted; not recorded which), obtained 45 days after the yellow fever booster vaccination. This CDR3 is CASSLAGVGGKNIQYF. The CDR3 DNA reads as TGTGCCAGCAGCTTAGCGGGCGTAGGGGGCAAAAACATTCAGTACTTC.